These T cell receptor beta chains were read from a single sample in a study of blood T cell repertoires in COVID-19. Data came from immunoSEQ multiplex PCR; TCRdb stores just in-frame clones and leaves some out. The sample lists 150,000 to 200,000 clones, over 80% occurring once. Sequencing was carried out using PBMCs or T cells enriched from blood (not recorded which). The receptors shown here come from an older woman who had recovered from COVID-19. Each CDR3 is given with its conserved first and last residue.

len: 15; v_gene: TRBV3-1/TRBV3-2; CDR3aa: CASSQVGGINQPQHF
len: 18; v_gene: TRBV12-5; CDR3aa: CASALQQAPGLGPDTQYF
len: 15; v_gene: TRBV5-1; CDR3aa: CASSSAGASGNEQFF
len: 14; v_gene: TRBV3-1/TRBV3-2; CDR3aa: CASSQGGGISPLHF
len: 13; v_gene: TRBV12-3/TRBV12-4; CDR3aa: CASSLTRRDEQFF
len: 13; v_gene: TRBV19; CDR3aa: CASSRGPVYGYTF
len: 15; v_gene: TRBV7-9; CDR3aa: CASSLALAGGYEQYF
len: 14; v_gene: TRBV5-1; CDR3aa: CASKRVANTGELFF
len: 15; v_gene: TRBV18; CDR3aa: CASSPIGQGQQTQYF
len: 15; v_gene: TRBV6-5; CDR3aa: CASGEGAGSIYEQFF
len: 14; v_gene: TRBV28; CDR3aa: CASSSSGSTDTQYF
len: 13; v_gene: TRBV7-3; CDR3aa: CASRGLNTGELFF
len: 15; v_gene: TRBV2; CDR3aa: CATRMGQGKSEKLFF
len: 14; v_gene: TRBV5-1; CDR3aa: CASSFGGQDQPQHF
len: 17; v_gene: TRBV5-1; CDR3aa: CASSAWGLAGGADTQYF
len: 14; v_gene: TRBV28; CDR3aa: CASSSTRGVYEQYF
len: 14; v_gene: TRBV7-3; CDR3aa: CASSLKAAEGTQYF
len: 13; v_gene: TRBV5-4; CDR3aa: CASTTGGQETQYF
len: 12; v_gene: TRBV3-1/TRBV3-2; CDR3aa: CASSQNPYGAFF
len: 13; v_gene: TRBV10-3; CDR3aa: CAISEGQVHEQYF
len: 14; v_gene: TRBV2; CDR3aa: CASSATTQGLEQYF
len: 15; v_gene: TRBV5-8; CDR3aa: CASSSQTGTYYGYTF
len: 15; v_gene: TRBV6-1; CDR3aa: CASSERNNGLYGYTF
len: 13; v_gene: TRBV6-4; CDR3aa: CASSDQGGQPQHF
len: 16; v_gene: TRBV15; CDR3aa: CATSREKGARMNEQFF
len: 15; v_gene: TRBV11-2; CDR3aa: CASSPDRVVANEQFF
len: 15; v_gene: TRBV11-2; CDR3aa: CASSSGTVNTGELFF
len: 15; v_gene: TRBV15; CDR3aa: CATRMTGTNTGELFF
len: 15; v_gene: TRBV23-1; CDR3aa: CASSHSRTISYEQYF
len: 16; v_gene: TRBV5-6; CDR3aa: CASSSLVWGGVNGYTF
len: 14; v_gene: TRBV5-4; CDR3aa: CASSVPTGGETQYF
len: 12; v_gene: TRBV28; CDR3aa: CASSSTNYGYTF